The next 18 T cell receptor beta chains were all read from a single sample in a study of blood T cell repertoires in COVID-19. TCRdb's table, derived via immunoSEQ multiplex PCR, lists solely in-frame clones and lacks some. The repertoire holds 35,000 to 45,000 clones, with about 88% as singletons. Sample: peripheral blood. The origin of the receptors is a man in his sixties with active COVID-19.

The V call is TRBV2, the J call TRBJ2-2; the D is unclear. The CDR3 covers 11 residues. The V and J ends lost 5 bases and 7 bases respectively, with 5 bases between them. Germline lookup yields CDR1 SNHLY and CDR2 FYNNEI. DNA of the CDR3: TGTGCCAGCAGTCCCCGCGGGGAGCTGTTTTTT. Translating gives CASSPRGELFF.

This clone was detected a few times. The CDR3 sequence: CAISDRVDQPQHF. The CDR3 nucleotides are TGTGCCATCAGTGACAGGGTCGATCAGCCCCAGCATTTT. The V call is TRBV10-3, the J call TRBJ1-5, with D perhaps matching TRBD1 (5 bases). In germline, CDR1 is ENHRY, CDR2 SYGVKD. The CDR3 runs 13 residues. Trimming took off 3 bases at V and 5 bases at J, with 8 bases between the two ends.

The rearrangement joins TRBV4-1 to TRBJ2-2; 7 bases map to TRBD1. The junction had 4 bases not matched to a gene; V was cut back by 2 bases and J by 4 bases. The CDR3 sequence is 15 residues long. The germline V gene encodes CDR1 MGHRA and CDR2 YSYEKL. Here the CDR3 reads CASSQLTGATGELFF. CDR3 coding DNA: TGCGCCAGCAGCCAACTCACAGGGGCCACCGGGGAGCTGTTTTTT.

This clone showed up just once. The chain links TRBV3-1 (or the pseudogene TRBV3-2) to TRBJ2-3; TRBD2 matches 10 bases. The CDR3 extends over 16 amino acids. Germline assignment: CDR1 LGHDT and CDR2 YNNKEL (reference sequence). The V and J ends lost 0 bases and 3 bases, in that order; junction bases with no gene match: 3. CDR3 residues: CASSQDTTSGTDTQYF. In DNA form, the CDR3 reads TGTGCCAGCAGCCAAGATACGACTAGCGGGACAGATACGCAGTATTTT.

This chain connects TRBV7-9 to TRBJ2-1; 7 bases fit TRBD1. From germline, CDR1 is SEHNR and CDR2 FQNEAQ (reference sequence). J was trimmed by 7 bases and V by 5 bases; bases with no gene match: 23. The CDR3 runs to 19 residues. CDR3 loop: CASSNFRLLTGERSNEQFF. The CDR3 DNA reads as TGTGCCAGCAGCAACTTCAGGTTACTTACAGGGGAACGGTCAAATGAGCAGTTCTTC.

This chain's CDR3 is CASSQEKAGNPREQFF. The CDR3 DNA sequence: TGTGCCAGCAGCCAAGAGAAAGCGGGTAACCCCCGTGAGCAGTTCTTC. The chain has TRBV3-1 (or the pseudogene TRBV3-2) and TRBJ2-1; D possibly corresponds to TRBD2 (6 bases). V lost 0 bases to trimming and J lost 9 bases, with 18 bases between them. The CDR3 is 16 amino acids. Per germline, CDR1 LGHDT and CDR2 YNNKEL (reference sequence).

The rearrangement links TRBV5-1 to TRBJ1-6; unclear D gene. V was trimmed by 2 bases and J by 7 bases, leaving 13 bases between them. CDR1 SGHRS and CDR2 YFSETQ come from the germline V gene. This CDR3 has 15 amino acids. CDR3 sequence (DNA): TGCGCCAGCAGCTTTAGTTCTGGACTAAATTCACCCCTCCACTTT. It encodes CASSFSSGLNSPLHF.

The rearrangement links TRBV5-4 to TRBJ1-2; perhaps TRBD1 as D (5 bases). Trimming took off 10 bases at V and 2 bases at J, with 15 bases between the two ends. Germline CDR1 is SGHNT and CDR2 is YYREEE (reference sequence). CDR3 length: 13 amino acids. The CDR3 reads CAYRSQVNYGYTF. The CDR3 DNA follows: TGTGCCTACAGGTCCCAGGTCAACTATGGCTACACCTTC.

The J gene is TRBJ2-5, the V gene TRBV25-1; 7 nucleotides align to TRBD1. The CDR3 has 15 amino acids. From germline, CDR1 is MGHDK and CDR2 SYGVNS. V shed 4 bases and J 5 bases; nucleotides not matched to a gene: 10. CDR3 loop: CASSGRGQPRETQYF. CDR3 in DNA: TGTGCCAGCAGTGGTCGGGGACAGCCTCGGGAGACCCAGTACTTC.

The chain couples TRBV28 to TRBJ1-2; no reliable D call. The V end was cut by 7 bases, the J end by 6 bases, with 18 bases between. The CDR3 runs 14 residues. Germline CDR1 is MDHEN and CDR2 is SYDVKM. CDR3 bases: TGTGCCAGCACCAAATGGGCAGGTGGCCATGGCTACACCTTC. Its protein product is CASTKWAGGHGYTF.

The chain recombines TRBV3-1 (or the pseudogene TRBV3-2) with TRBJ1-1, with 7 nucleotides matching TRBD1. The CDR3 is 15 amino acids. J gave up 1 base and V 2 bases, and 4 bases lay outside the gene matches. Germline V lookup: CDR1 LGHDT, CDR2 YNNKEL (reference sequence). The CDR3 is CASSQQGETNTEAFF. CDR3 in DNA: TGTGCCAGCAGCCAACAGGGGGAGACGAACACTGAAGCTTTCTTT.

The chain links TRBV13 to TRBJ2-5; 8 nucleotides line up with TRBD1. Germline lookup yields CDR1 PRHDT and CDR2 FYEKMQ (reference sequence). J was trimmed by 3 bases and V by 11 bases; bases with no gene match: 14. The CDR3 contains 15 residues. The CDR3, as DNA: TGTGCCGGTTCCTGGGCGACAGGGGTAGAAGAGACCCAGTACTTC. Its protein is CAGSWATGVEETQYF.

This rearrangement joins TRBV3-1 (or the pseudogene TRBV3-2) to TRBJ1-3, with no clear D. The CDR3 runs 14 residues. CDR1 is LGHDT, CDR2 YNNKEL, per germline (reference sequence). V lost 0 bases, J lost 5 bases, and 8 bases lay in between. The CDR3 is CASSQDTLRNTIYF. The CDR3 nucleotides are TGTGCCAGCAGCCAAGATACACTAAGAAACACCATATATTTT.

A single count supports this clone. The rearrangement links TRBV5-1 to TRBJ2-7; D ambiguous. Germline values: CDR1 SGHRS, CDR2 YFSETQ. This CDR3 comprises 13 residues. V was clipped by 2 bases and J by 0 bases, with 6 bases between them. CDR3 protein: CASSLAYSYEQYF. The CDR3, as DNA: TGCGCCAGCAGCTTAGCGTACTCCTACGAGCAGTACTTC.

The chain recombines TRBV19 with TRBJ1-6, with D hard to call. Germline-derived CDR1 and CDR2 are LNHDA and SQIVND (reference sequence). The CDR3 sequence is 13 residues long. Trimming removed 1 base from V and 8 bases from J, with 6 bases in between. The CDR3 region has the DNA TGTGCCAGTAGTATAGGTGCGGATTCACCCCTCCACTTT. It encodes CASSIGADSPLHF.

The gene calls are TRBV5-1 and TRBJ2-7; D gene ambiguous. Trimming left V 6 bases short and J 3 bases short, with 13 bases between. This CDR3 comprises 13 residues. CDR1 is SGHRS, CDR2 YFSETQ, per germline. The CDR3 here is CASTPPSSYEQYF. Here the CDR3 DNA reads TGCGCCAGCACCCCCCCCTCCAGCTACGAGCAGTACTTC.

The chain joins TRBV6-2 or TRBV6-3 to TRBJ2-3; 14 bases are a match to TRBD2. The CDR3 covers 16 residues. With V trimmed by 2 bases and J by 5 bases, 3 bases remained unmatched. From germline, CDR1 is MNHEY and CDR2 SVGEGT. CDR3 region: CASSYGTSGSRDTQYF. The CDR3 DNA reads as TGTGCCAGCAGTTACGGGACTAGCGGGAGTCGAGATACGCAGTATTTT.

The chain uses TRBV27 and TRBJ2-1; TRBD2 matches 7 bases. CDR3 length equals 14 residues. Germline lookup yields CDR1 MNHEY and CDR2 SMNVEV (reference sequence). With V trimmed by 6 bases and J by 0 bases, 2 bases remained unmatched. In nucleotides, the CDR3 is TGTGCCAGCAGAGGACTAGGCTCCTACAATGAGCAGTTCTTC. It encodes CASRGLGSYNEQFF.